The source of this T cell receptor (beta chain) is a study of regulatory T cells in long-lasting Graves disease. V dropped 1 base and J dropped 7 bases, with 14 bases sitting between them. The germline V gene encodes CDR1 SQVTM and CDR2 ANQGSEA. The CDR3 is 14 amino acids. Noted time point: persistent/refractory GD, antithyroid drugs over 5 years with positive TRAb. Construction of the TCR library relied on RNA isolated from PBMCs. CDR3-region Arm-PCR and iRepertoire HTBI primers produced the TCR beta libraries. A single record per CDR3 protein comes from TCRdb applying MiXCR to the multiplex PCR reads. Seen here are about 430,000 distinct CDR3 sequences, under 25% observed once, and the top ten hold 13% to 15%.

The clonotype originates from a female donor with Graves disease. The chain has TRBV29-1 and TRBJ2-1; the D gene is possibly TRBD2 (5 bases). Specimen: peripheral blood mononuclear cells (PBMCs), collected when the disease was refractory, from a patient treated with antithyroid drugs. This CDR3 reads CSVEVRGGLNEQFF. The CDR3 DNA sequence: TGCAGCGTTGAAGTGAGAGGAGGCCTTAATGAGCAGTTCTTC.